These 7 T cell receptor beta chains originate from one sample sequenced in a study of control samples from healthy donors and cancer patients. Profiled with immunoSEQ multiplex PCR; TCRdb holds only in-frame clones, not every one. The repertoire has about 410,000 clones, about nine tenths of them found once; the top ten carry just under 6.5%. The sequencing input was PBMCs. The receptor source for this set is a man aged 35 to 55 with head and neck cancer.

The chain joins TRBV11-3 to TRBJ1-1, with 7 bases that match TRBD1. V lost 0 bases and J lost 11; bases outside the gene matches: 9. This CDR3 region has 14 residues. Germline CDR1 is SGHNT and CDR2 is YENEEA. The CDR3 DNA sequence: TGTGCCAGCAGCTTAGAGGGAGACAGGGCGAGGGCTTTCTTT. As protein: CASSLEGDRARAFF. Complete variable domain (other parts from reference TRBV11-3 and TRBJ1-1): EAGVVQSPRYKIIEKKQPVAFWCNPISGHNTLYWYLQNLGQGPELLIRYENEEAVDDSQLPKDRFSAERLKGVDSTLKIQPAELGDSAVYLCASSLEGDRARAFFGQGTRLTVV.

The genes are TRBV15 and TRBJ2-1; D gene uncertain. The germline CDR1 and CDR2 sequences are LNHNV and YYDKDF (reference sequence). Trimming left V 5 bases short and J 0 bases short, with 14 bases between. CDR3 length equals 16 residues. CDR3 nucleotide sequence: TGTGCCACCAGCCCCATCGGCCGGACCTCCTACAATGAGCAGTTCTTC. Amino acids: CATSPIGRTSYNEQFF.

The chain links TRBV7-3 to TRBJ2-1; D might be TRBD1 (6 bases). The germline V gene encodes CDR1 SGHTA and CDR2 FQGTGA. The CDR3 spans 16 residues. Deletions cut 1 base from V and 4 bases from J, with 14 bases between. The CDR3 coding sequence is TGTGCCAGCAGCTTAAAGACAGGTCCGCCTTACAATGAGCAGTTCTTC. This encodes CASSLKTGPPYNEQFF.

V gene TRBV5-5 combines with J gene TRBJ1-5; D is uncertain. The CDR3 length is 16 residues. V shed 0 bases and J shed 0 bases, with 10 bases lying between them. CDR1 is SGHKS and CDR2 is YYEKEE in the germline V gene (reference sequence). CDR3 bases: TGTGCCAGCAGCTTGGCGGCAGAAAATAGCAATCAGCCCCAGCATTTT. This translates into CASSLAAENSNQPQHF. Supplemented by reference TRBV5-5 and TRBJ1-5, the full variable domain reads DAGVTQSPTHLIKTRGQQVTLRCSPISGHKSVSWYQQVLGQGPQFIFQYYEKEERGRGNFPDRFSARQFPNYSSELNVNALLLGDSALYLCASSLAAENSNQPQHFGDGTRLSIL.

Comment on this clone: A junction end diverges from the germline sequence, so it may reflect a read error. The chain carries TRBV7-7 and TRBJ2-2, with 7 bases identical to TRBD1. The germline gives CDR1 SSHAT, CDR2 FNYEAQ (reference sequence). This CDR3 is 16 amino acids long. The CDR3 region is CASSAGGGQLTGELFF. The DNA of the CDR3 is TGTGCTAGCAGCGCAGGTGGGGGACAGCTCACCGGGGAGCTGTTTTTT.

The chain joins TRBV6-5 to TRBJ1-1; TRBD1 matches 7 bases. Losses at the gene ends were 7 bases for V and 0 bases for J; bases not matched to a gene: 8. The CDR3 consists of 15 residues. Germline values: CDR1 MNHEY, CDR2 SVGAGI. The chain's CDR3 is CASIIRQGMNTEAFF. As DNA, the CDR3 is TGTGCCAGCATAATTCGACAGGGAATGAACACTGAAGCTTTCTTT.

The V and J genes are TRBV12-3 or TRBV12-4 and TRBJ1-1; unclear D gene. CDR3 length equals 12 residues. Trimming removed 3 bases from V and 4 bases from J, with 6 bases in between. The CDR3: CASSFSRTEAFF. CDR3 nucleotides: TGTGCCAGCAGTTTTTCTCGCACTGAAGCTTTCTTT.